This TCR beta chain was documented in a study of a mutant IDH1 vaccine in newly diagnosed glioma. CDR1 is SGHDT, CDR2 YYEEEE, per germline. The ends lost 0 bases at V and 3 bases at J; junction bases unmatched: 15. CDR3 length: 19 residues. Indicated time point: week 35, safety follow-up. Topical imiquimod accompanied each vaccine dose, which consisted of 300 ug of mutant IDH1 20-mer peptide. Study-wide findings and caveats: Pseudoprogression showed no apparent link to changes in top peripheral T cell clonotypes.

This clone was detected a few times. Its specificity is unknown. This table comes from immunoSEQ multiplex PCR, and its TCRdb copy is limited to in-frame clones, with some not included. This sample has nearly 55,000 clones, with 84% found just once. The receptor was derived from a woman under 30 with glioma. The chain employs TRBV5-6 and TRBJ1-5; 7 nucleotides match TRBD1. This sample comprised PBMCs, obtained from a glioma patient whose treatment included an IDH1 peptide vaccine. CDR3 region: CASSLGGGPGTPYNQPQHF. As DNA, the CDR3 is TGTGCCAGCAGCTTGGGAGGGGGCCCCGGGACACCCTACAATCAGCCCCAGCATTTT.